One T cell receptor (beta chain) is described in this entry. The antigen remains unidentified. These data are taken from a study of identical twins. General study findings and limits: Conclusions came from cross-sectional statistical analysis, not from following the same donors.

TCRdb re-called the 5' RACE reads through MiXCR, storing one row per CDR3 protein. The sample consists of 240,000 or so distinct CDR3 sequences, about 7.3% of them appearing once. Germline V lookup: CDR1 SQVTM, CDR2 ANQGSEA. J was trimmed by 1 base and V by 4 bases; bases with no gene match: 6. This CDR3 spans 14 amino acids. These data also formed part of another study, on yellow fever vaccine responses in identical twins.

The sequenced material came from memory (CD45RO+) T cells sorted from blood. The receptor was derived from a woman under 30 in good health. This chain joins TRBV29-1 and TRBJ1-1, with 7 bases matching TRBD1. This CDR3 reads CSVGAGTANTEAFF. The CDR3 bases are TGCAGCGTTGGGGCCGGGACAGCGAACACTGAAGCTTTCTTT. Based on the CDR3 plus reference TRBV29-1 and TRBJ1-1, the full variable domain is SAVISQKPSRDICQRGTSLTIQCQVDSQVTMMFWYRQQPGQSLTLIATANQGSEATYESGFVIDKFPISRPNLTFSTLTVSNMSPEDSSIYLCSVGAGTANTEAFFGQGTRLTVV.